This note documents a single T cell receptor beta chain sequence. The record originates from a study of shared T cell receptors in the human thymus. V lost 10 bases and J 4 bases, leaving 19 bases between the germline ends. The length of the CDR3 is 15 residues. Germline CDR1 and CDR2: MNHEY and SVGAGI. Using immunoSEQ multiplex PCR, the repertoire was profiled, and TCRdb retains in-frame clones only, with some absent. There are some 700,000 clones in the sample; roughly 88% occur only once, and 0.0095% to 0.011% lies in the top ten. The sample was also linked to a second study, of human thymus T cells. In that study: It looked as if thymic and blood repertoires used V and J genes in a biased way.

This clonotype originated in a boy younger than two with a congenital heart defect. The J gene is TRBJ2-2, the V gene TRBV6-5; D is perhaps TRBD1 (5 bases). The sample was thymocytes. The CDR3 reads CATIPDSSFTGELFF. The CDR3 nucleotides are TGTGCCACCATCCCCGACAGCTCTTTCACCGGGGAGCTGTTTTTT.